The present T cell receptor (beta chain) was sequenced within a study of blood T cell repertoires in COVID-19. The length of the CDR3 is 17 residues. Germline assignment: CDR1 SEHNR and CDR2 FQNEAQ (reference sequence). Trimming left V 4 bases short and J 4 bases short, with 22 bases between. Repertoires were generated with immunoSEQ multiplex PCR, while TCRdb's copy carries only in-frame clones and drops some. The table records hundreds of thousands of clones, approximately 91% of them present only once. J is TRBJ1-2 and V is TRBV7-9; a weak D match, TRBD1 (5 bases). The clonotype was recovered from a woman between 50 and 59 years old with COVID-19, enrolled during active disease. The source material was peripheral blood. The CDR3 DNA reads as TGTGCCAGCAGCTCCACCCCGACAGATCCTTACTCCTATGGCTACACCTTC. Translating gives CASSSTPTDPYSYGYTF.